These 16 T cell receptor beta chains were all obtained from the same sample, sequenced in a study of T cells after yellow fever vaccination. MiXCR, run by TCRdb on the 5' RACE reads, gives a single entry per CDR3 protein. The sample carries some 340,000 distinct CDR3 sequences, 4.1% recorded once. Specimen: PBMCs, collected 5 days after the yellow fever booster vaccination. These receptors were obtained from a young man who received the YFV17D yellow fever vaccine.

This clonotype was detected only a few times. This chain links TRBV15 with TRBJ1-1; D not certain. Germline V gene sequence: CDR1 LNHNV, CDR2 YYDKDF (reference sequence). Trimming removed 0 bases at V and 1 base at J, with 6 bases between. The CDR3 totals 14 residues. CDR3 protein: CATSRDTWNTEAFF. In DNA form, the CDR3 reads TGTGCCACCAGCAGAGATACGTGGAACACTGAAGCTTTCTTT.

This clonotype showed up many times. The rearrangement joins TRBV29-1 to TRBJ2-2; 13 bases align to TRBD2. In germline, CDR1 is SQVTM, CDR2 ANQGSEA. Germline trimming cut 8 bases from V and 7 bases from J; bases unmatched to any gene: 7. This CDR3 is 14 amino acids long. CDR3 protein: CSLTSGGANGELFF. The CDR3 DNA is TGCAGCCTTACTAGCGGGGGGGCAAACGGGGAGCTGTTTTTT.

This chain links TRBV24-1 with TRBJ2-3; a possible D gene is TRBD2 (6 bases). The CDR3 runs to 16 residues. The V end was cut by 5 bases, the J end by 5 bases, with 19 bases between. Germline CDR1 and CDR2: KGHDR and SFDVKD. CDR3 in DNA: TGTGCCACCAGTGTCCCCGCCGGGGGTGGTAGAGATACGCAGTATTTT. It is translated as CATSVPAGGGRDTQYF.

This clonotype has just a few counts. This chain links TRBV11-3 with TRBJ2-3; 10 positions agree with TRBD1. The J segment lost 1 base and the V segment lost 5 bases, leaving 3 bases of the junction unmatched. Germline V lookup: CDR1 SGHNT, CDR2 YENEEA. CDR3 length: 15 residues. Written as DNA, the CDR3 is TGTGCCAGCAGCCACGGACAGGGGGGCACAGATACGCAGTATTTT. Translated, it gives CASSHGQGGTDTQYF.

In nucleotides, the CDR3 is TGCAGTGCTAGAGCTTTTCCGAGTTTTTACTATGGCTACACCTTC. Translation: CSARAFPSFYYGYTF. This chain uses TRBV20-1 with TRBJ1-2; no definite D call. CDR1 DFQATT and CDR2 SNEGSKA come from the germline V gene (reference sequence). The V end lost 1 base, the J end lost 3 bases, and 15 bases lay between the germline ends. The CDR3 consists of 15 residues.

The table lists this clonotype with a few counts. The rearrangement uses TRBV19 and TRBJ2-1; 11 bases line up with TRBD2. Germline V gives CDR1 LNHDA, CDR2 SQIVND (reference sequence). V shed 10 bases and J 9 bases; nucleotides not matched to a gene: 8. The CDR3 totals 13 residues. The CDR3, as DNA: TGTGCCACCCGCCGACTAGCGGGGAGTGAGCAGTTCTTC. Its protein product is CATRRLAGSEQFF.

This clonotype was observed a few times. This chain connects TRBV9 to TRBJ1-2, with 7 positions matching TRBD1. The J segment lost 6 bases and the V segment lost 0 bases, leaving 11 bases of the junction unmatched. Germline lookup yields CDR1 SGDLS and CDR2 YYNGEE. This CDR3 has 16 residues. In DNA form, the CDR3 reads TGTGCCAGCAGCGTAGACCCGAGGGCGGACAGGAATGGCTACACCTTC. Translation: CASSVDPRADRNGYTF.

In nucleotides, the CDR3 is TGTGCCAGCAGTTTCAGGGAAGCGGGGGGAGAAGCTTTCTTT. Its translation: CASSFREAGGEAFF. V usage is TRBV12-3 or TRBV12-4 and J usage is TRBJ1-1; maybe TRBD1 (5 bases). Trimming took off 3 bases at V and 8 bases at J, with 16 bases between the two ends. This CDR3 is built from 14 residues.

This sequence joins TRBV18 and TRBJ2-7, with D possibly being TRBD1 or TRBD2 (6 bases each). V lost 0 bases and J lost 7, with 16 bases in between. Germline V gene sequence: CDR1 KGHSH, CDR2 LQKENI. The CDR3 is made up of 15 amino acids. CDR3 coding DNA: TGTGCCAGCTCACCACCGACGGGGGCCACGGGTGAGCAGTACTTC. It encodes CASSPPTGATGEQYF.

This clonotype was picked up a small number of times. CDR3 protein: CASSLGSQEKLFF. CDR3 coding DNA: TGCGCCAGCAGCTTGGGTTCGCAAGAAAAACTGTTTTTT. The chain links TRBV5-1 to TRBJ1-4; D unclear. V was clipped by 0 bases and J by 8 bases, with 8 bases between them. The CDR3 contains 13 residues. CDR1 SGHRS and CDR2 YFSETQ come from the germline V gene.

This clonotype was recorded a few times. The rearrangement links TRBV5-4 to TRBJ2-7; D gene uncertain. Germline lookup yields CDR1 SGHNT and CDR2 YYREEE (reference sequence). V was cut by 0 bases and J by 2 bases, with 9 bases left in between. This CDR3 has 14 amino acids. The CDR3 DNA is TGTGCCAGCAGCTTGGATCCGGGTCCCTACGAGCAGTACTTC. This translates into CASSLDPGPYEQYF.

A few counts support this clonotype. This chain uses TRBV19 with TRBJ1-4, with D hard to call. There are 13 residues in the CDR3. From germline, CDR1 is LNHDA and CDR2 SQIVND (reference sequence). Trimming took off 5 bases at V and 7 bases at J, with 11 bases between the two ends. The CDR3 is CASSPQDGEKLFF. The CDR3 DNA reads as TGTGCCAGTAGTCCCCAGGACGGTGAAAAACTGTTTTTT.

This clonotype has a count of ten or more. The J gene is TRBJ1-2, the V gene TRBV12-3 or TRBV12-4, with TRBD1 matching over 9 bases. The CDR3 sequence is 15 residues long. The V and J ends lost 6 bases and 1 base, in that order; junction bases with no gene match: 6. The CDR3: CASRITGGLNYGYTF. The CDR3 DNA reads TGTGCCAGCAGGATTACAGGGGGCCTTAACTATGGCTACACCTTC.

This clonotype was recorded a few times. The J gene is TRBJ2-5, the V gene TRBV7-2, with 8 bases matching TRBD2. Losses at the gene ends were 10 bases for V and 5 bases for J; bases not matched to a gene: 12. From germline, CDR1 is SGHTA and CDR2 FQGNSA. CDR3 length: 14 amino acids. The CDR3 sequence: CATQSAAGVETQYF. The DNA for the CDR3 is TGTGCCACCCAATCGGCAGCGGGGGTTGAGACCCAGTACTTC.

The rearrangement joins TRBV21-1 to TRBJ1-4. TRBV21-1 is described as a pseudogene. This CDR3 has 12 amino acids. The CDR3 region has the DNA TGTGCCAGCAGCAAGTGGCCGGAAAAACTGTTTTTT. Amino acids: CASSKWPEKLFF.

This clonotype was counted only a few times. The gene calls are TRBV12-3 or TRBV12-4 and TRBJ1-6, with D possibly being TRBD1 (6 bases). Trimming left V 3 bases short and J 8 bases short, with 11 bases between. This CDR3 comprises 14 residues. This chain's CDR3 is CASSFRGRDSPLHF. The CDR3 DNA sequence: TGTGCCAGCAGTTTCAGGGGAAGGGATTCACCCCTCCACTTT.